One and the same sample provided the 20 T cell receptor beta chains below, sequenced in a study of graft-versus-host responses after intestinal transplantation (dated by TCRdb to about 2021). Their antigens remain unidentified. Interpreted using the paper, the time point label stands for: cells obtained before transplantation from donor or recipient. The receptor library was made with the immunoSEQ multiplex PCR assay. As stored in TCRdb, this immuneACCESS dataset retains in-frame rearrangements with V and J assigned. A fraction of the clones does not appear; measured against another copy, unresolved V genes explain less than half of the discrepancy, and the remainder lacks a known reason. The sample has some 100,000 clones on record, around nine tenths of them singletons. The ten largest clones take up about 6.3% of the sample. The specimen comprised unstimulated CD8+ T cells sorted from spleen or lymph node cells, sampled before intestinal transplant. The receptors were gathered from a human donor who received an intestinal transplant.

V and J are TRBV10-1 and TRBJ2-5; possibly TRBD1 for D (6 bases). The CDR3 contains 14 residues. V lost 3 bases to trimming and J lost 3 bases, with 11 bases between them. Germline V gene data show CDR1 as WNHNN and CDR2 as SYGVQD (reference sequence). The DNA for the CDR3 is TGCGCCAGCAGTGACCACAGGGTAGAAGAGACCCAGTACTTC. Translated: CASSDHRVEETQYF.

The gene calls are TRBV11-2 and TRBJ2-2, with D unresolved. In germline, CDR1 is SGHAT, CDR2 FQNNGV. The CDR3 covers 15 residues. V lost 3 bases and J 2 bases, leaving 10 bases between the germline ends. CDR3 in amino acids: CASSFTPFNTGELFF. CDR3 coding DNA: TGTGCCAGCAGCTTTACCCCGTTTAACACCGGGGAGCTGTTTTTT.

The chain recombines TRBV6-5 with TRBJ2-7, with D perhaps TRBD2 (7 bases). CDR1 is MNHEY, CDR2 SVGAGI, per germline. Trimming cost V 2 bases and J 5 bases, with 16 bases left between them. This CDR3 contains 15 residues. The CDR3 region has the DNA TGTGCCAGCAGTTACGGGGGGGCCTCCGAAAACGAGCAGTACTTC. This codes for CASSYGGASENEQYF.

The rearrangement joins TRBV5-1 to TRBJ2-3, with D possibly being TRBD1 (6 bases). This CDR3 is 16 amino acids long. Germline CDR1 reads SGHRS; CDR2 reads YFSETQ. The V end was cut by 0 bases, the J end by 4 bases, with 15 bases between. The CDR3 sequence: CASSLGGLRNSDTQYF. The CDR3 DNA reads TGCGCCAGCAGCTTGGGGGGGCTTCGGAATTCAGATACGCAGTATTTT. The complete variable domain, with remaining parts taken from reference TRBV5-1 and TRBJ2-3, reads KAGVTQTPRYLIKTRGQQVTLSCSPISGHRSVSWYQQTPGQGLQFLFEYFSETQRNKGNFPGRFSGRQFSNSRSEMNVSTLELGDSALYLCASSLGGLRNSDTQYFGPGTRLTVL.

The chain couples TRBV4-2 to TRBJ2-5, with 13 positions matching TRBD2. Unmatched junction bases numbered 3, after V lost 3 bases and J lost 2 bases. The CDR3 is 16 amino acids. CDR1 LGHNA and CDR2 YNFKEQ come from the germline V gene. CDR3 DNA: TGTGCCAGCAGCCAGACTAGCGGGAGGTGGCAAGAGACCCAGTACTTC. It yields the protein CASSQTSGRWQETQYF.

The chain links TRBV27 to TRBJ2-7; no clear D gene. Germline CDR1 and CDR2: MNHEY and SMNVEV (reference sequence). V shed 3 bases and J shed 3 bases, with 9 bases lying between them. The CDR3 extends over 13 amino acids. The CDR3 loop reads CASSFSRDYEQYF. CDR3 bases: TGTGCCAGCAGTTTCTCAAGGGACTACGAGCAGTACTTC.

The rearrangement links TRBV6-1 to TRBJ1-5; TRBD1 is a possible D gene (5 bases). The V gene's germline CDR1 is MNHNS and CDR2 SASEGT. The CDR3 sequence is 10 residues long. V dropped 8 bases and J dropped 7 bases, with 6 bases sitting between them. CDR3 coding DNA: TGTGCCAGCGGGGGGCAGCCCCAGCATTTT. Encoded protein: CASGGQPQHF.

The chain recombines TRBV7-9 with TRBJ1-1, with 7 bases matching TRBD1. Germline trimming cut 4 bases from V and 3 bases from J; bases unmatched to any gene: 11. From germline, CDR1 is SEHNR and CDR2 FQNEAQ (reference sequence). This CDR3 is built from 16 residues. The CDR3 DNA follows: TGTGCCAGCAGCTCAGAAGGGGGCGGGGAGGACACTGAAGCTTTCTTT. Protein: CASSSEGGGEDTEAFF.

The chain employs TRBV4-2 and TRBJ1-4; D may be TRBD1 (5 bases). From germline, CDR1 is LGHNA and CDR2 YNFKEQ. CDR3 length equals 18 residues. Trimming took off 0 bases at V and 0 bases at J, with 14 bases between the two ends. Here the CDR3 reads CASSQEPFGTATNEKLFF. As DNA, the CDR3 is TGTGCCAGCAGCCAAGAGCCATTTGGGACCGCAACTAATGAAAAACTGTTTTTT.

This chain joins TRBV7-3 and TRBJ2-3, with 13 bases that match TRBD2. Trimming took 5 bases from V and 2 from J; bases not matched to a gene: 4. The CDR3 covers 16 residues. The germline gives CDR1 SGHTA, CDR2 FQGTGA. CDR3 region: CASSHGLAGVTDTQYF. CDR3 nucleotides: TGTGCCAGCAGCCATGGACTAGCGGGGGTCACAGATACGCAGTATTTT.

J is TRBJ2-3 and V is TRBV15; possible D gene TRBD1, 5 bases. The CDR3 has 14 residues. The V gene's germline CDR1 is LNHNV and CDR2 YYDKDF (reference sequence). Trimming took off 1 base at V and 1 base at J, with 6 bases between the two ends. The CDR3 loop is CATSRGRGTDTQYF. In DNA form, the CDR3 reads TGTGCCACCAGCAGAGGCAGGGGCACAGATACGCAGTATTTT.

This rearrangement joins TRBV15 to TRBJ1-5; the D gene is possibly TRBD1 (6 bases). Trimming pared 2 bases from V and 5 bases from J, leaving 10 bases between. CDR1 LNHNV and CDR2 YYDKDF come from the germline V gene (reference sequence). The CDR3 has 14 residues. DNA for the CDR3: TGTGCCACCAGCAGATCCTGGGGGCATCAGCCCCAGCATTTT. Protein product: CATSRSWGHQPQHF.

This clone was counted once. This chain uses TRBV14 with TRBJ2-3; unclear D gene. CDR1 and CDR2 (germline): SGHDN, FVKESK. This CDR3 comprises 13 residues. V shed 0 bases and J shed 6 bases, with 7 bases lying between them. The CDR3 loop is CASSQDLGDTQYF. CDR3 bases: TGTGCCAGCAGCCAAGATTTGGGCGATACGCAGTATTTT.

V is TRBV30 and J is TRBJ2-1; D not certain. From germline, CDR1 is GTSNPN and CDR2 SVGIG (reference sequence). This CDR3 contains 11 residues. V dropped 4 bases and J dropped 8 bases, with 9 bases sitting between them. Here the CDR3 reads CAWMPRDEQFF. CDR3 in DNA: TGTGCCTGGATGCCCCGGGATGAGCAGTTCTTC.

The gene calls are TRBV7-9 and TRBJ1-5; TRBD1 is a possible D gene (6 bases). Germline CDR1 and CDR2: SEHNR and FQNEAQ (reference sequence). There are 14 residues in the CDR3. The V end was cut by 4 bases, the J end by 4 bases, with 11 bases between. The CDR3 sequence: CASSYTGMNQPQHF. In DNA, the CDR3 is TGTGCCAGCAGCTATACAGGGATGAATCAGCCCCAGCATTTT.

This chain links TRBV5-4 with TRBJ2-4, with TRBD1 matching 9 bases. The CDR3 spans 15 residues. The germline V gene has CDR1 SGHNT and CDR2 YYREEE (reference sequence). V lost 5 bases, J lost 0 bases, and 3 bases stayed unmatched. CDR3 protein: CASSWGQGAKNIQYF. For the CDR3, the DNA is TGTGCCAGCAGTTGGGGACAGGGAGCCAAAAACATTCAGTACTTC.

This clone was found once. This chain uses TRBV5-6 with TRBJ1-1, with no clear D. This CDR3 spans 13 amino acids. Germline CDR1 reads SGHDT; CDR2 reads YYEEEE. Trimming pared 6 bases from V and 4 bases from J, leaving 13 bases between. CDR3: CASNSGVSTEAFF. The CDR3 DNA is TGTGCCAGCAACTCTGGGGTGAGCACTGAAGCTTTCTTT.

This clone was picked up one time. The V and J genes are TRBV5-1 and TRBJ2-7, with D tentatively TRBD1 (6 bases). This CDR3 region has 13 residues. From germline, CDR1 is SGHRS and CDR2 YFSETQ. The V end was cut by 4 bases, the J end by 6 bases, with 14 bases between. This CDR3 is CASSPVGQREQYF. CDR3 nucleotide sequence: TGCGCCAGCAGCCCCGTCGGACAGCGCGAGCAGTACTTC.

The V gene is TRBV7-9, the J gene TRBJ2-6; a possible D gene is TRBD1 (5 bases). This CDR3 is 15 amino acids long. Between the trimmed V and J ends, which lost 5 bases and 0 bases, there was a span of 8 bases. Germline values: CDR1 SEHNR, CDR2 FQNEAQ (reference sequence). The CDR3 coding sequence is TGTGCCAGCAGCATCAGGGCCTCTGGGGCCAACGTCCTGACTTTC. It is translated as CASSIRASGANVLTF.

For the CDR3, the DNA is TGTGCCAGCAGCTATAGACTAGCGGGAGTCGATGAGCAGTTCTTC. The encoded protein is CASSYRLAGVDEQFF. The chain combines TRBV11-3 with TRBJ2-1; the match to TRBD2 covers 12 bases. Germline CDR1 and CDR2: SGHNT and YENEEA. J gave up 8 bases and V 4 bases, and 6 bases lay outside the gene matches. The CDR3 spans 15 residues.